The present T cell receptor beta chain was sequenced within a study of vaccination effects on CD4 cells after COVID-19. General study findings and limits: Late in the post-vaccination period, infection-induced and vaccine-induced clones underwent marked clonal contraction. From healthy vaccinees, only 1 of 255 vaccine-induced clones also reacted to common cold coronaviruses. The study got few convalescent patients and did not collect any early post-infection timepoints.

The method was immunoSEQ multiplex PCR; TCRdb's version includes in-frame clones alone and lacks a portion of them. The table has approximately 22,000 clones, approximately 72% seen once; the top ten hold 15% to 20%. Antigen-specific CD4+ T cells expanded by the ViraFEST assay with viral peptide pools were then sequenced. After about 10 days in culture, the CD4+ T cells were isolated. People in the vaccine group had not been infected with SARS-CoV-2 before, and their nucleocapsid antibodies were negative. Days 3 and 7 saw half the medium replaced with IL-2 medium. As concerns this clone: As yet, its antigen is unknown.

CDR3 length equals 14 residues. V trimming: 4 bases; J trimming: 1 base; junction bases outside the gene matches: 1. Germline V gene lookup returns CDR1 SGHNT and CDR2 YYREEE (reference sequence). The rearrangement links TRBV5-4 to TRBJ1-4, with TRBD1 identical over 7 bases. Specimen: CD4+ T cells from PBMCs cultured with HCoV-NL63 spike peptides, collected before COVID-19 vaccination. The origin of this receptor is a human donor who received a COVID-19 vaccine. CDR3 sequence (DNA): TGTGCCAGCAGCCGGGACAGAACTAATGAAAAACTGTTTTTT. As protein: CASSRDRTNEKLFF.